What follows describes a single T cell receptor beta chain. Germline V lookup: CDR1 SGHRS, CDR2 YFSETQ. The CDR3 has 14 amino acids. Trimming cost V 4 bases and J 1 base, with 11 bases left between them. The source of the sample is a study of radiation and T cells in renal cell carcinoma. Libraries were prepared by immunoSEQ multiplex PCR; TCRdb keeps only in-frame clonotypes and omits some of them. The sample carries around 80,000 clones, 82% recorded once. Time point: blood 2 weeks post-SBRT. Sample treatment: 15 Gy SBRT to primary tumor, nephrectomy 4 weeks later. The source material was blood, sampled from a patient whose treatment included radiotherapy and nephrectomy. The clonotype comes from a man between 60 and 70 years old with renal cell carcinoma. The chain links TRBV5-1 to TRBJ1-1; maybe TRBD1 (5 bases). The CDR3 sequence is CASSQIQENTEAFF. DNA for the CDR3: TGCGCCAGCAGCCAAATACAGGAGAACACTGAAGCTTTCTTT.